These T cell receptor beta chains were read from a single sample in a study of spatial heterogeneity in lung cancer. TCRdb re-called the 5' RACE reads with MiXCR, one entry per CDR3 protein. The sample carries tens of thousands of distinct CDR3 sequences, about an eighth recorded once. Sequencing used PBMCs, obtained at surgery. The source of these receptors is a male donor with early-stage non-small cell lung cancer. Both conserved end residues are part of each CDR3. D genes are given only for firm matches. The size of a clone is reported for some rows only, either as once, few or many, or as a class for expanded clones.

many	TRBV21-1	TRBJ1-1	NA	CASSRLRWGNTEAFF	TGTGCCAGCAGCAGATTAAGATGGGGGAACACTGAAGCTTTCTTT
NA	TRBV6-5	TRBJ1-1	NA	CASSPLALENTEAFF	TGTGCCAGCAGCCCCCTAGCTTTGGAGAACACTGAAGCTTTCTTT
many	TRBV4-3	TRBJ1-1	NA	CASSQDGYGNTEAFF	TGCGCCAGCAGCCAAGACGGTTACGGGAACACTGAAGCTTTCTTT
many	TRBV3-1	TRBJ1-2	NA	CASSPTPVLSYTF	TGTGCCAGCAGCCCTACGCCTGTCCTGAGCTACACCTTC
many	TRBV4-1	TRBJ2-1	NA	CASSQERVTDLYNEQFF	TGCGCCAGCAGCCAAGAACGGGTCACAGACCTCTACAATGAGCAGTTCTTC
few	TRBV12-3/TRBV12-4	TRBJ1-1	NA	CASRPDNLNTEAFF	TGTGCCAGCAGACCGGACAACTTGAACACTGAAGCTTTCTTT
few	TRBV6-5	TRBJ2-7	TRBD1	CASSEYGDRSYEQYF	TGTGCCAGCAGTGAGTACGGGGACAGGTCCTACGAGCAGTACTTC
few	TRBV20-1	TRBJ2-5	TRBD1	CSQKGGQTQETQYF	TGCAGTCAAAAAGGGGGACAGACCCAAGAGACCCAGTACTTC
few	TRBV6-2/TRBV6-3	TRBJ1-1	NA	CASSYGGEAFF	TGTGCCAGCAGTTACGGCGGAGAAGCTTTCTTT
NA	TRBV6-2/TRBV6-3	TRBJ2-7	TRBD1	CASSRDRDFAYEQYF	TGTGCCAGCAGCCGGGACAGGGATTTTGCCTACGAGCAGTACTTC
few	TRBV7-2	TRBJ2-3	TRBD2	CASSSGASGGQDTQYF	TGTGCCAGCAGCTCGGGGGCTAGCGGGGGGCAAGATACGCAGTATTTT
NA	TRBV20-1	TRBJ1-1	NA	CSATGFPARNTEAFF	TGCAGTGCTACAGGCTTCCCTGCAAGGAACACTGAAGCTTTCTTT
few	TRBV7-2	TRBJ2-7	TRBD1	CASSPRTGGTYEQYF	TGTGCCAGCAGCCCCCGGACAGGAGGAACCTACGAGCAGTACTTC
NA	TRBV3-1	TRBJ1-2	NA	CASSQGRGYTF	TGTGCCAGCAGCCAAGGACGGGGCTACACCTTC
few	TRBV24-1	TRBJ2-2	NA	CATSSGPTGELFF	TGTGCCACCAGTAGCGGACCAACCGGGGAGCTGTTTTTT
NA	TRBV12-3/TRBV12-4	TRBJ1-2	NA	CATGYGRVDPYTF	TGTGCCACGGGATACGGCAGGGTTGATCCCTACACCTTC
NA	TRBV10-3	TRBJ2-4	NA	CAISDRENIQYF	TGTGCCATCAGTGACAGGGAAAACATTCAGTACTTC
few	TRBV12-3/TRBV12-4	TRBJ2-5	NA	CASSLRPKRAETQYF	TGTGCCAGCAGTTTACGGCCCAAGAGGGCAGAGACCCAGTACTTC
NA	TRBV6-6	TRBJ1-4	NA	CASSYAYEKLFF	TGTGCCAGCAGTTATGCGTATGAAAAACTGTTTTTT
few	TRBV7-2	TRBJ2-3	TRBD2	CASSLMTSGGFSTDTQYF	TGTGCCAGCAGCTTAATGACTAGCGGGGGGTTCAGCACAGATACGCAGTATTTT
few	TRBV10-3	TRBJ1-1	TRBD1	CAISEAPKTGGGVTEAFF	TGTGCCATCAGTGAGGCTCCCAAGACAGGGGGCGGTGTCACTGAAGCTTTCTTT
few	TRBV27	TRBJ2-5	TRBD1	CASSRQGAKTQYF	TGTGCCAGCAGCCGACAGGGGGCTAAGACCCAGTACTTC
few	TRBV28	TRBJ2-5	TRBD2	CASSSPSGGIRVETQYF	TGTGCCAGCAGTTCGCCTAGCGGGGGGATTCGGGTAGAGACCCAGTACTTC
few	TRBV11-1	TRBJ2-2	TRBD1	CASSPGDRLTGELFF	TGTGCCAGCAGCCCAGGGGACAGACTCACCGGGGAGCTGTTTTTT
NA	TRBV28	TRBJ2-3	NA	CASSTARGAMDTQYF	TGTGCCAGCAGTACGGCGAGAGGGGCTATGGATACGCAGTATTTT
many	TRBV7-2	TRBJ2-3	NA	CASSLSRDTQYF	TGTGCCAGCAGCTTGTCCCGAGATACGCAGTATTTT
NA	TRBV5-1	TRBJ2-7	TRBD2	CASSTGTTTPYKQYF	TGCGCCAGCAGCACCGGGACTACAACCCCCTACAAGCAGTACTTC
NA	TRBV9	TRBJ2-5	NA	CASSVEAARQTQYF	TGTGCCAGCAGCGTAGAGGCTGCTCGGCAGACCCAGTACTTC
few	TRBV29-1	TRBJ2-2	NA	CSVRPGPANTGELFF	TGCAGCGTCCGTCCGGGTCCAGCTAACACCGGGGAGCTGTTTTTT
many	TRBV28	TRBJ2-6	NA	CASRRSSGANVLTF	TGTGCCAGCAGACGGAGCTCTGGGGCCAACGTCCTGACTTTC
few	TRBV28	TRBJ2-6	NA	CASREEGRGANVLTF	TGTGCCAGCAGGGAAGAGGGCCGTGGGGCCAACGTCCTGACTTTC
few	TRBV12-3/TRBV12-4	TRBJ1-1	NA	CASSWGRTNTEAFF	TGTGCCAGCAGCTGGGGACGGACGAACACTGAAGCTTTCTTT
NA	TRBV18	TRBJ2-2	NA	CASSPSETGELFF	TGTGCCAGCTCACCTTCTGAGACCGGGGAGCTGTTTTTT
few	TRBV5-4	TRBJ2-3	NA	CASSLDSGHTDTQYF	TGTGCCAGCAGCTTGGATTCAGGCCACACAGATACGCAGTATTTT
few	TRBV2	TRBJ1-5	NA	CASKVDSLNQPQHF	TGTGCCAGCAAGGTCGACAGTCTTAATCAGCCCCAGCATTTT
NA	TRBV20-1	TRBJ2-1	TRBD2	CSARERLAGEGEQFF	TGCAGTGCTAGAGAACGACTAGCGGGAGAGGGTGAGCAGTTCTTC
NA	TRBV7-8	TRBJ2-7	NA	CASSFKVSSYEQYF	TGTGCCAGCAGCTTTAAAGTGAGCTCCTACGAGCAGTACTTC
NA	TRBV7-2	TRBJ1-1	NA	CASSPALVNTEAFF	TGTGCCAGCAGCCCCGCCCTGGTGAACACTGAAGCTTTCTTT
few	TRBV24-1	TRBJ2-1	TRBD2	CATSAGTSGRDEQFF	TGTGCCACCAGTGCCGGGACTAGCGGGAGGGATGAGCAGTTCTTC
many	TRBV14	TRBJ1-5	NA	CASSQDPNQPQHF	TGTGCCAGCAGCCAAGACCCCAATCAGCCCCAGCATTTT
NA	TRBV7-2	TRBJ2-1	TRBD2	CASSRLLAGGDEQFF	TGTGCCAGCAGCCGATTACTAGCGGGAGGAGATGAGCAGTTCTTC
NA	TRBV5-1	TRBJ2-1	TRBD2	CASSLGTGTRVNEQFF	TGCGCCAGCAGCTTGGGGACCGGGACTAGGGTCAATGAGCAGTTCTTC
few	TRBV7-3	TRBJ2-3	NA	CASSPGVAASFTDTQYF	TGTGCCAGCAGCCCCGGGGTAGCGGCTTCTTTCACAGATACGCAGTATTTT
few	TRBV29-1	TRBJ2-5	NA	CSGRGRLQETQYF	TGCAGCGGGAGGGGACGATTGCAAGAGACCCAGTACTTC
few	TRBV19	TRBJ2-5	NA	CASSTAGHSGETQYF	TGTGCCAGTAGTACCGCGGGACACTCTGGAGAGACCCAGTACTTC